This TCR beta chain derives from a study of blood T cell repertoires in COVID-19 (TCRdb year 2020). Background on the whole study: Samples covering the acute and convalescent phases of COVID-19 were provided by collaborators in the United States, Italy and Spain. The material from the prospective study consisted of cDNA or gDNA derived from T cells, B-cell-depleted T cells, or PBMCs. The dataset comprised deeply sampled blood TCRbeta repertoires from subjects exposed to, actively infected with, or recovered from COVID-19. The repertoires were released in a freely available public database meant as a resource for research on the immune response to SARS-CoV-2. Samples came from the ongoing ImmuneRACE study (first 160 participants) plus 1,254 subjects from 6 global collaborators. Nearly every sample came with metadata listing a de-identified subject ID, COVID-19 status, age in years and sex. Where available, HLA class I and class II types were obtained from metadata supplied by the sample provider rather than from assay-based typing.

The study at large found these results: The amount of clinical and demographic metadata varied by source and participant and was provided uncurated.

TCRbeta CDR3 regions were amplified from genomic DNA using the immunoSEQ Assay, a bias-controlled multiplex PCR. From the authors' description of their analysis: Nucleated cell counts per sample were estimated from amplification of reference gene primers within the assay. To quantify the absolute abundance of each unique TCRbeta CDR3 rearrangement, sequence reads were collapsed and filtered. For each sample, productive Simpson clonality was calculated by taking the square root of Simpson's diversity index across productive rearrangements. TCRdb took this table from immuneACCESS and kept in-frame rearrangements with V and J called. Such tables lack part of the clones; where checked against another copy, unresolved V genes explain under half of the gap, and the rest is unexplained. That table gives V, J and clone size, and the DNA gave D and trimming. The sample data list 250,000 to 350,000 clones, and approximately 88% of these were observed just once. 4% of the sample is held by the ten biggest clonotypes.

Whole blood was collected in K2EDTA tubes by collaborating institutions according to the institutions' own protocols. For TCRbeta analysis, collaborators shipped samples in one of three forms: frozen whole blood, isolated PBMCs, or DNA extracted from either of those sample types. This clone was seen a handful of times. There is no known antigen for this receptor. No clone much larger than this one lies a single base away; base qualities are absent. The clonotype originates from a woman in her forties or fifties with active or convalescent COVID-19. What was sequenced was peripheral blood.

The DNA reads TGTGCCAGCAGCGCAACTACTGTTTCACCCCTCCACTTT. The encoded protein is CASSATTVSPLHF. In this chain, TRBV9 is recombined with TRBJ1-6; no D gene is confidently identified. From the cysteine through the phenylalanine, the CDR3 covers 13 amino acids. Solely the CDR3 DNA is kept, with 39 bases framed from the first base. V drops 3 bases and J drops 9 bases, leaving 10 bases in between. CDR1 is given as SGDLS and CDR2 as YYNGEE, both from the germline V gene.